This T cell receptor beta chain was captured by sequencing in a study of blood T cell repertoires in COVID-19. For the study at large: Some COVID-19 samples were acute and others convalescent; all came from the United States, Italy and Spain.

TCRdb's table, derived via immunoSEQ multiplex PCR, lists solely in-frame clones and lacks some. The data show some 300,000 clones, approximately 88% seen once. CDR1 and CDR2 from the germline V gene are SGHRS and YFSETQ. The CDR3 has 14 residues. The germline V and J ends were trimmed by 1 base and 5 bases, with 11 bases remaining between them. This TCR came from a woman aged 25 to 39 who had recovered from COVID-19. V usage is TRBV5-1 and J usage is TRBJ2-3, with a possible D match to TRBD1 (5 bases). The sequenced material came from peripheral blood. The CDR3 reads CASSLTRVQDTQYF. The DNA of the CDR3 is TGCGCCAGCAGCTTGACCAGGGTTCAAGATACGCAGTATTTT.